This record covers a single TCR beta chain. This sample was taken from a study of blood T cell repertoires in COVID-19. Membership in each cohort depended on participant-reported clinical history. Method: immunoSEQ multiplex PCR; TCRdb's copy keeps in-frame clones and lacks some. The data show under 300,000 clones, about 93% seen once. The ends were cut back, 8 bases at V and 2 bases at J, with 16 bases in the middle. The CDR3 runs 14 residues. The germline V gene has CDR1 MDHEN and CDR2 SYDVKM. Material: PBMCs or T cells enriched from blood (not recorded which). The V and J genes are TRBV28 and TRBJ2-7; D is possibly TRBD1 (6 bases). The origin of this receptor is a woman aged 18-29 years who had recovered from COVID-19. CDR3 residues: CASGTRDKAYEQYF. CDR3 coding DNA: TGTGCCAGCGGAACACGGGACAAAGCCTACGAGCAGTACTTC.